Listed here are 13 T cell receptor beta chains from one sample, sequenced in a study of blood T cell repertoires in COVID-19. Only in-frame clones appear in the TCRdb table, and some are missing; sequencing was by immunoSEQ multiplex PCR. The sample comprises 300,000 to 400,000 clones, approximately 87% of which are singletons, and around 4% rests with the top ten. Sample: peripheral blood. The receptor source for this set is a woman in her 50s with active or convalescent COVID-19.

The chain uses TRBV9 and TRBJ1-4, with TRBD1 matching over 10 bases. With V trimmed by 5 bases and J by 8 bases, 9 bases remained unmatched. The germline gives CDR1 SGDLS, CDR2 YYNGEE. The CDR3 consists of 15 residues. The CDR3 DNA sequence: TGTGCCAGCAGTTATTACGGACAGGGGGAAGAAAAACTGTTTTTT. Its protein product is CASSYYGQGEEKLFF.

This chain connects TRBV6-1 to TRBJ2-7, with no clear D. Germline CDR1 MNHNS, CDR2 SASEGT. The CDR3 runs 15 residues. Trimming cost V 3 bases and J 0 bases, with 12 bases left between them. This CDR3 reads CASSDGGASSYEQYF. Written as DNA, the CDR3 is TGTGCCAGCAGTGATGGCGGCGCGAGCTCCTACGAGCAGTACTTC.

J is TRBJ1-1 and V is TRBV9; D call uncertain. The CDR3 runs 15 residues. Germline V gene sequence: CDR1 SGDLS, CDR2 YYNGEE. Trimming stripped 3 bases from V and 4 bases from J, with 16 bases between. The CDR3: CASSAWGTGVTEAFF. For the CDR3, the DNA is TGTGCCAGCAGCGCGTGGGGTACGGGAGTCACTGAAGCTTTCTTT.

This chain links TRBV19 with TRBJ1-6; 7 bases align to TRBD1. The CDR3 spans 13 residues. The germline gives CDR1 LNHDA, CDR2 SQIVND (reference sequence). J was trimmed by 5 bases and V by 6 bases; bases with no gene match: 1. The chain's CDR3 is CASRTGNNSPLHF. DNA for the CDR3: TGTGCCAGTAGGACAGGGAATAATTCACCCCTCCACTTT.

CDR3 DNA sequence: TGTGCCAGCAGCCAACAGGGGGGCACAGATACGCAGTATTTT. Residues: CASSQQGGTDTQYF. The chain has TRBV6-4 and TRBJ2-3; TRBD1 matches 8 bases. J gave up 1 base and V 6 bases, and 3 bases lay outside the gene matches. CDR1 is MRHNA and CDR2 is SNTAGT in the germline V gene. There are 14 residues in the CDR3.

The CDR3 region has the DNA TGTGCCAGCAGTTACTCCAGTGGAGGAGATACGCAGTATTTT. Encoded protein: CASSYSSGGDTQYF. This sequence joins TRBV6-5 and TRBJ2-3, with D perhaps TRBD2 (5 bases). The V end lost 0 bases, the J end lost 5 bases, and 9 bases lay between the germline ends. Germline CDR1 reads MNHEY; CDR2 reads SVGAGI. The CDR3 covers 14 residues.

This clone was counted once. The gene calls are TRBV11-2 and TRBJ2-1; D is possibly TRBD2 (5 bases). Trimming took off 5 bases at V and 4 bases at J, with 15 bases between the two ends. The germline V gene encodes CDR1 SGHAT and CDR2 FQNNGV. CDR3 size: 15 residues. Written as DNA, the CDR3 is TGTGCCAGCAGCCCAGGTTTTGGGAGATACAATGAGCAGTTCTTC. Amino acid sequence: CASSPGFGRYNEQFF.

The chain is built from TRBV19 and TRBJ1-2, with 7 bases that match TRBD1. This CDR3 region has 14 residues. The V segment lost 10 bases and the J segment 4 bases; nucleotides outside the gene matches: 12. Germline assignment: CDR1 LNHDA and CDR2 SQIVND (reference sequence). The CDR3: CATTSRQGSYGYTF. The CDR3 DNA reads TGTGCCACAACGTCCAGACAGGGATCCTATGGCTACACCTTC.

The J gene is TRBJ1-1, the V gene TRBV10-3; TRBD1 aligns across 10 bases. The CDR3 is 15 residues long. Germline CDR1 and CDR2: ENHRY and SYGVKD. Trimming at V came to 4 bases and at J to 0 bases, leaving 2 bases not matched to a gene. CDR3 nucleotide sequence: TGTGCCATCAGTGGGACAGGGGGATTGAACACTGAAGCTTTCTTT. It specifies CAISGTGGLNTEAFF.

The V call is TRBV7-2, the J call TRBJ2-6; D gene uncertain. Trimming left V 3 bases short and J 1 base short, with 7 bases between. Germline lookup yields CDR1 SGHTA and CDR2 FQGNSA. This CDR3 comprises 15 residues. CDR3 sequence (DNA): TGTGCCAGCAGCTTGGAGCCGTCTGGGGCCAACGTCCTGACTTTC. Its translation is CASSLEPSGANVLTF.

This chain links TRBV19 with TRBJ1-1; 9 positions agree with TRBD1. Per the germline V gene, CDR1 is LNHDA and CDR2 is SQIVND (reference sequence). With V trimmed by 5 bases and J by 1 base, 5 bases remained unmatched. This CDR3 contains 15 residues. CDR3: CASSGRDRENTEAFF. CDR3 DNA: TGTGCCAGTAGTGGCCGGGACAGGGAGAACACTGAAGCTTTCTTT.

The rearrangement uses TRBV19 and TRBJ2-2; a weak D match, TRBD2 (5 bases). Deletions cut 5 bases from V and 5 bases from J, with 18 bases between. The CDR3 extends over 16 amino acids. Germline CDR1 and CDR2: LNHDA and SQIVND (reference sequence). The DNA for the CDR3 is TGTGCCAGTAGTGTCGGACTCCTCGCTGGGACCGGGGAGCTGTTTTTT. Amino acid sequence: CASSVGLLAGTGELFF.

This clone was seen only once. The gene calls are TRBV6-2 or TRBV6-3 and TRBJ1-5; D is ambiguous. This CDR3 region has 11 residues. V was pared by 5 bases and J by 11 bases, with 10 bases between. The germline CDR1 and CDR2 sequences are MNHEY and SVGEGT. DNA of the CDR3: TGTGCCAGCAGTCAGTCGGGAGCCCAGCATTTT. Translated: CASSQSGAQHF.